Below, 28 T cell receptor beta chains from the same sample are listed, as sequenced in a study of graft-versus-host responses after intestinal transplantation. These receptors have no known antigen. Sequenced by immunoSEQ multiplex PCR; TCRdb stores in-frame clones only, minus some. The sample has about 130,000 clones; approximately 94% are singletons. The specimen comprised unstimulated CD4+ T cells sorted from spleen or lymph node cells, sampled before intestinal transplant. All receptors derive from a human donor who received an intestinal transplant.

The chain combines TRBV6-6 with TRBJ1-2; D may be TRBD1 (6 bases). This CDR3 is 14 amino acids long. The V end lost 6 bases, the J end lost 3 bases, and 14 bases lay between the germline ends. Per the germline V gene, CDR1 is MNHNY and CDR2 is SVGAGI (reference sequence). DNA of the CDR3: TGTGCCAGCAGGAACAGGGACCTCGACTATGGCTACACCTTC. This gives the protein CASRNRDLDYGYTF.

The chain carries TRBV6-1 and TRBJ1-4, with no clear D. CDR1 is MNHNS, CDR2 SASEGT, per germline. The CDR3 runs to 14 residues. With 4 bases removed from V and 5 bases from J, the gap between germline ends came to 11 bases. The CDR3 is CASSARYGNEKLFF. DNA for the CDR3: TGTGCCAGCAGTGCCCGCTACGGCAATGAAAAACTGTTTTTT.

The CDR3 sequence is CASSEGGFGYTF. CDR3 bases: TGTGCCAGCAGTGAGGGGGGGTTTGGCTACACCTTC. The chain combines TRBV6-1 with TRBJ1-2; tentatively, D is TRBD1 (5 bases). V gave up 3 bases and J gave up 7 bases, with 9 bases separating them. CDR1 is MNHNS and CDR2 is SASEGT in the germline V gene. The CDR3 contains 12 residues.

This rearrangement joins TRBV7-8 to TRBJ2-7, with 7 nucleotides matching TRBD2. CDR3 size: 15 residues. Germline V gene sequence: CDR1 SGHVS, CDR2 FQNEAQ. V was pared by 1 base and J by 2 bases, with 5 bases of the junction left unmatched. The CDR3 spells CASSLVRTSTYEQYF. CDR3 sequence (DNA): TGTGCCAGCAGCTTAGTCAGGACTAGTACCTACGAGCAGTACTTC.

The chain carries TRBV7-6 and TRBJ2-5, with TRBD1 matching 7 bases. The germline V gene encodes CDR1 SGHVS and CDR2 FNYEAQ. The ends lost 6 bases at V and 5 bases at J; junction bases unmatched: 3. The CDR3 spans 12 residues. This chain's CDR3 is CASRRRGETQYF. CDR3 coding DNA: TGTGCCAGCAGGCGCAGGGGGGAGACCCAGTACTTC.

J is TRBJ2-3 and V is TRBV9, with a possible D match to TRBD2 (5 bases). Per germline, CDR1 SGDLS and CDR2 YYNGEE. The CDR3 runs 14 residues. The V end was cut by 0 bases, the J end by 0 bases, with 5 bases between. CDR3 sequence (DNA): TGTGCCAGCAGCGTAGGAGGGAGCACAGATACGCAGTATTTT. It yields the protein CASSVGGSTDTQYF.

The gene calls are TRBV2 and TRBJ2-3; D tentatively reads TRBD1 or TRBD2 (6 bases each). The CDR3 length is 11 residues. Germline CDR1 SNHLY, CDR2 FYNNEI. V lost 10 bases and J 8 bases, leaving 13 bases between the germline ends. The CDR3 loop reads CATRRGLTQYF. The CDR3 nucleotides read TGTGCCACGCGTCGGGGGCTTACGCAGTATTTT.

The DNA for the CDR3 is TGCGCCAGCAGCTTGGAGGCCCCGGACTTCCCAGATACGCAGTATTTT. Its translation: CASSLEAPDFPDTQYF. The chain joins TRBV5-1 to TRBJ2-3; perhaps TRBD2 as D (5 bases). CDR3 length: 16 amino acids. From germline, CDR1 is SGHRS and CDR2 YFSETQ. Trimming took 0 bases from V and 4 from J, leaving 15 bases between them. Together with reference TRBV5-1 and TRBJ2-3, the CDR3 gives the full variable domain: KAGVTQTPRYLIKTRGQQVTLSCSPISGHRSVSWYQQTPGQGLQFLFEYFSETQRNKGNFPGRFSGRQFSNSRSEMNVSTLELGDSALYLCASSLEAPDFPDTQYFGPGTRLTVL.

V is TRBV27 and J is TRBJ1-3; 8 bases fit TRBD1. The CDR3 loop spans 13 amino acids. From germline, CDR1 is MNHEY and CDR2 SMNVEV (reference sequence). Trimming cost V 8 bases and J 2 bases; bases outside gene matches: 2. CDR3 residues: CASPDRAGNTIYF. The CDR3 coding sequence is TGTGCCAGCCCGGACAGGGCTGGAAACACCATATATTTT.

This chain uses TRBV6-1 with TRBJ1-4; D not certain. Trimming shortened V by 2 bases and J by 5 bases, and 6 bases separated the two germline ends. The CDR3 sequence is 13 residues long. Germline values: CDR1 MNHNS, CDR2 SASEGT. In DNA form, the CDR3 reads TGTGCCAGCAGTGAATGGGTAAATGAAAAACTGTTTTTT. It codes for CASSEWVNEKLFF.

The J gene is TRBJ1-2, the V gene TRBV6-1; no definite D call. V lost 5 bases to trimming and J lost 7 bases, with 20 bases between them. CDR3 size: 15 residues. Per the germline V gene, CDR1 is MNHNS and CDR2 is SASEGT. CDR3 nucleotide sequence: TGTGCCAGCAGTTGGAGGGAAAGATCTTCCTCTGGCTACACCTTC. It is translated as CASSWRERSSSGYTF.

The rearrangement uses TRBV9 and TRBJ1-5; TRBD1 might be the D (6 bases). V dropped 4 bases and J dropped 3 bases, with 20 bases sitting between them. Germline V lookup: CDR1 SGDLS, CDR2 YYNGEE. The CDR3 runs to 17 residues. The CDR3 DNA sequence: TGTGCCAGCAGCAAGTCCAGGGCCAGGGGTAACAATCAGCCCCAGCATTTT. Its translation is CASSKSRARGNNQPQHF. The full variable domain, its missing parts supplied by reference TRBV9 and TRBJ1-5, is DSGVTQTPKHLITATGQRVTLRCSPRSGDLSVYWYQQSLDQGLQFLIQYYNGEERAKGNILERFSAQQFPDLHSELNLSSLELGDSALYFCASSKSRARGNNQPQHFGDGTRLSIL.

In its sample, this clone was seen a few times. The gene calls are TRBV5-1 and TRBJ1-2; 8 bases map to TRBD1. In germline, CDR1 is SGHRS, CDR2 YFSETQ. V was clipped by 4 bases and J by 9 bases; unmatched bases: 8. The CDR3 runs 13 residues. This CDR3 is CASSQGQGESYTF. CDR3 DNA: TGCGCCAGCAGCCAAGGACAGGGAGAGAGCTACACCTTC.

The chain couples TRBV7-8 to TRBJ2-5; 8 bases line up with TRBD1. The CDR3 has 18 amino acids. In germline, CDR1 is SGHVS, CDR2 FQNEAQ. Germline trimming cut 1 base from V and 2 bases from J; bases unmatched to any gene: 12. CDR3 in amino acids: CASSLVHNFRTGQETQYF. In DNA form, the CDR3 reads TGTGCCAGCAGCTTAGTCCATAACTTTCGGACAGGGCAAGAGACCCAGTACTTC. The whole variable domain, remainder taken from reference TRBV7-8 and TRBJ2-5, is GAGVSQSPRYKVAKRGQDVALRCDPISGHVSLFWYQQALGQGPEFLTYFQNEAQLDKSGLPSDRFFAERPEGSVSTLKIQRTQQEDSAVYLCASSLVHNFRTGQETQYFGPGTRLLVL.

The chain joins TRBV2 to TRBJ1-1; D ambiguous. Germline V CDR1 and CDR2: SNHLY, FYNNEI. V was shortened by 3 bases and J by 3 bases, with 5 bases between the two germline ends. This CDR3 has 12 residues. The CDR3 region is CASSERYTEAFF. The CDR3 DNA reads TGTGCCAGCAGTGAGAGGTACACTGAAGCTTTCTTT.

This chain links TRBV7-8 with TRBJ2-7; 8 bases agree with TRBD2. In germline, CDR1 is SGHVS, CDR2 FQNEAQ. Trimming took 6 bases from V and 2 from J; bases not matched to a gene: 6. This CDR3 is 14 amino acids long. The CDR3 bases are TGTGCCAGCAGAGGCGGGGGGCCTACCTACGAGCAGTACTTC. Translation gives CASRGGGPTYEQYF.

The V call is TRBV2, the J call TRBJ1-5; TRBD1 agrees at 10 bases. CDR1 and CDR2 (germline): SNHLY, FYNNEI. CDR3 length: 16 residues. V dropped 3 bases and J dropped 10; count of bases not matched to a gene: 12. For the CDR3, the DNA is TGTGCCAGCAGTGACCGGACAGGGGGGTTAAGTATACCCCAGCATTTT. Translation: CASSDRTGGLSIPQHF.

The CDR3 bases are TGTGCCAGCATCCCAGAGGGGAGGGTGGGACGAAACTATGGCTACACCTTC. It codes for CASIPEGRVGRNYGYTF. The chain recombines TRBV7-9 with TRBJ1-2, with a possible D match to TRBD1 (5 bases). The germline V gene has CDR1 SEHNR and CDR2 FQNEAQ (reference sequence). V shed 7 bases and J shed 2 bases, with 23 bases lying between them. This CDR3 region has 17 residues.

CDR3 nucleotides: TGTGCCTGGAGTGAATTTTATCGAGGGCTTTACCACGATTCGAATTCACCCCTCCACTTT. It encodes CAWSEFYRGLYHDSNSPLHF. The chain couples TRBV30 to TRBJ1-6; D unclear. Trimming pared 1 base from V and 7 bases from J, leaving 29 bases between. The CDR3 length is 20 residues. The V gene's germline CDR1 is GTSNPN and CDR2 SVGIG (reference sequence).

This rearrangement joins TRBV7-9 to TRBJ1-1; D not resolved. CDR1 is SEHNR, CDR2 FQNEAQ, per germline (reference sequence). The V gene lost 2 bases and the J gene lost 2 bases, with 6 bases spanning the gap. CDR3 size: 13 residues. As DNA, the CDR3 is TGTGCCAGCAGCTTACAACGTAACACTGAAGCTTTCTTT. The encoded protein is CASSLQRNTEAFF.

V usage is TRBV4-2 and J usage is TRBJ1-4; D is unresolved. CDR1 and CDR2 from the germline V gene are LGHNA and YNFKEQ. The CDR3 covers 14 residues. Trimming stripped 1 base from V and 6 bases from J, with 9 bases between. The CDR3 sequence: CASSQGGRDEKLFF. CDR3 sequence (DNA): TGTGCCAGCAGCCAAGGAGGACGGGATGAAAAACTGTTTTTT.

CDR3 in DNA: TGTGCCAGCAGCCCGAGGGTCGCACGGGCCAAAAACATTCAGTACTTC. This translates into CASSPRVARAKNIQYF. V usage is TRBV11-2 and J usage is TRBJ2-4, with D possibly matching TRBD2 (5 bases). Trimming left V 5 bases short and J 1 base short, with 15 bases between. Germline V CDR1 and CDR2: SGHAT, FQNNGV. The CDR3 is 16 amino acids.

The rearrangement links TRBV9 to TRBJ1-2, with TRBD1 as a possible D gene (5 bases). This CDR3 contains 15 residues. The ends were cut back, 6 bases at V and 0 bases at J, with 15 bases in the middle. CDR1 SGDLS and CDR2 YYNGEE come from the germline V gene. As DNA, the CDR3 is TGTGCCAGCACAAGAGGGGCAGTTACTAACTATGGCTACACCTTC. This translates into CASTRGAVTNYGYTF.

The chain joins TRBV7-2 to TRBJ1-1; 7 nucleotides agree with TRBD1. Germline V lookup: CDR1 SGHTA, CDR2 FQGNSA. The V segment lost 5 bases and the J segment 10 bases; nucleotides outside the gene matches: 7. This CDR3 is 12 amino acids long. The CDR3 DNA reads as TGTGCCAGCAGCCCTCGGGACAGACGAGCTTTCTTT. Translation gives CASSPRDRRAFF.

This clone appeared a single time. The genes are TRBV12-5 and TRBJ2-3, with a tentative D call TRBD2 (5 bases). The germline CDR1 and CDR2 sequences are LGHNT and FRNRAP. Trimming took off 4 bases at V and 1 base at J, with 12 bases between the two ends. The CDR3 has 15 residues. CDR3 sequence: CASGSHREGTDTQYF. The CDR3 DNA is TGTGCTAGTGGTTCTCATCGGGAAGGCACAGATACGCAGTATTTT.

The chain combines TRBV11-2 with TRBJ2-5, with D perhaps matching TRBD1 or TRBD2 (6 bases each). The germline V gene encodes CDR1 SGHAT and CDR2 FQNNGV. V gave up 5 bases and J gave up 1 base, with 11 bases separating them. This CDR3 is built from 14 residues. The CDR3 sequence: CASSRGRSQETQYF. The CDR3 bases are TGTGCCAGCAGCCGGGGGCGGAGCCAAGAGACCCAGTACTTC.

This chain joins TRBV18 and TRBJ2-2, with 7 bases aligning to TRBD1. The CDR3 totals 13 residues. Germline loops: CDR1 KGHSH, CDR2 LQKENI. V gave up 6 bases and J gave up 7 bases; unmatched junction bases: 5. CDR3 in DNA: TGTGCCAGCTCGGAACAGGGGAACGGGGAGCTGTTTTTT. It translates to CASSEQGNGELFF.

This clone was recorded a few times. The J gene is TRBJ1-1, the V gene TRBV19; TRBD1 matches 7 bases. The CDR3 sequence is 13 residues long. V shed 6 bases and J 4 bases; nucleotides not matched to a gene: 5. Germline lookup yields CDR1 LNHDA and CDR2 SQIVND (reference sequence). In DNA form, the CDR3 reads TGTGCCAGTAGGAAGGGACAGCTCACTGAAGCTTTCTTT. Its protein product is CASRKGQLTEAFF.